The text below deals with one T cell receptor (beta chain). In the authors' methods: Estimation of nucleated cell counts was performed using reference gene primer amplification. Produced via immunoSEQ multiplex PCR; TCRdb's table is partial and in-frame only. The V and J calls and the clone size are those of that table, but D and trimming were determined from the DNA. This table has approximately 230,000 clones, roughly 80% appearing once. This entry belongs to a study of blood T cell repertoires in COVID-19. Across the study: Both acute and convalescent COVID-19 samples were obtained from the United States, Italy and Spain. Sources were T cells, B-cell-depleted T cells, or PBMCs; the material itself was cDNA or gDNA.

V shed 7 bases, J shed 2 bases, and the junction held 13 bases outside the gene matches. The CDR3 consists of 17 residues. Germline V gives CDR1 LNHDA, CDR2 SQIVND (reference sequence). Source material: peripheral blood. The V call is TRBV19, the J call TRBJ1-5, with TRBD1 matching 8 bases. The source of this sequence is a man older than 75 with acute or convalescent COVID-19. CDR3 in DNA: TGTGCCAGTACTCGGGACAGGCCCATCCGCGGCAATCAGCCCCAGCATTTT. Translation: CASTRDRPIRGNQPQHF.